A single T cell receptor beta chain is shown here with its context. In its sample, this clonotype was seen many times. Its recognized antigen is unknown. No much larger clone is present one base from it, and per-base qualities are unavailable. The data are from a study of T cells in Graves' hyperthyroidism and ophthalmopathy (dated by TCRdb to the late 2010s). Regarding the research as a whole: Peripheral blood samples were taken at the time of initial diagnosis, prior to any treatment. TCR V-J signatures able to tell the groups apart were searched for in a discovery cohort of 90 to 100 patients, of whom under 45 had Graves' ophthalmopathy and some 60 had stable Graves' hyperthyroidism. Prospective prediction of ophthalmopathy was tested in an independent validation cohort consisting of roughly 20 hyperthyroidism patients and approximately 16 patients who later progressed to ophthalmopathy. The 75 to 100 discovery patients were divided at random into training and test sets in a 7:3 ratio. In addition, the study compared T-cell repertoires in thyroid tissue and in blood from about 6 Graves' hyperthyroidism patients. Once sampling was done, hyperthyroidism patients were given methimazole at a starting dose of 30 mg daily, whereas ophthalmopathy patients were given high-dose intravenous methylprednisolone. TCR Vbeta CDR3 sequencing of 120 to 150 peripheral blood samples (over 40 ophthalmopathy, 75 to 80 hyperthyroidism and roughly 17 progressor patients) is reported in the paper. Broader findings and caveats from the paper: Most expanded thyroid clonotypes (frequency above 0.001) were also found in blood, which suggests that blood repertoires may mirror thyroid immune responses. Sample size was not statistically predetermined, and investigators were not blinded to group allocation. In validation, the model predicted progression to ophthalmopathy with approximately 69% sensitivity and 72% to 85% specificity, a median of about 6 months before onset. A 13 V-J signature model separated ophthalmopathy from stable hyperthyroidism, with nearly 90% sensitivity and roughly 81% specificity in cross-validation and 80%/75% in testing.

Ophthalmopathy patients had moderately to severely active disease, with a Clinical Activity Score of 3 or more, a NOSPECS grade of 4 or more, and a disease duration of less than 3 months. Patients with uncontrolled infections, other autoimmune diseases, pregnancy or lactation were excluded. Clinical symptoms, serum thyroxine and TRAb, thyroid ultrasound, and orbital computed tomography formed the basis for the diagnoses. PBMCs were isolated from about 10 ml of fresh peripheral blood by Ficoll-Paque density gradient centrifugation. Trizol reagent was used to extract total RNA, and RNA quality was then checked on an Agilent 2100 Bioanalyzer. As encoded in the germline V gene (reference sequence), CDR1 is LGHDT while CDR2 is YNNKEL. After removal of 4 bases from V and 5 bases from J, the junction retains 1 base not matched to a gene. There are 12 amino acids in the CDR3, from cysteine to phenylalanine inclusive. Only the CDR3 portion is preserved as DNA: 36 bases, with reading frame beginning at the first base.

TCR beta CDR3 regions were amplified from RNA transcripts. A first-round RT-PCR of the TCR CDR3 used the HTBI primer set with the Qiagen OneStep RT-PCR kit. Libraries were constructed in a second round of multiplex PCR, after which size selection and purification were performed. Sequencing of the libraries was done on an Illumina HiSeq2000 using paired-end 100 bp reads. The paper's data handling went like this. SOAPnuke was used to process the raw data, removing reads that contained adapters or uncalled bases, had a mean Phred below 15, or lacked an exact match to the constant primer or identifier. COPE v1.2.5 was used to merge the high-quality paired reads, and each unique nucleotide sequence was defined as a clonotype. MiTCR v1.1 was used to align clonotypes to the IMGT TRBV, TRBD and TRBJ reference segments. Analysis was restricted to V-J combinations with a frequency above 0.0001, which covered roughly 99% of repertoires. The TCS score was defined as the ratio of F50 (clonal expansion) to E x V (chaos), calculated using BLOSUM62-based TCRdist between CDR3 peptides within each V-J. Welch's t-statistics and random forest reduced fewer than 550 V-J features to 13, which were used in a naive Bayes classifier (R e1071). TCRdb's own reprocessing of the public reads used fastp at Q25 and MiXCR and kept productive beta chains. Each CDR3 protein appears once, grouped with its most common genes and DNA. Here the V and J calls rest on TCRdb's processing, not on the authors' analysis. The sample has some 350,000 distinct CDR3 sequences on record, about 16% of them singletons. The ten most abundant clones make up 15% to 20% of the sample.

This receptor was obtained from a woman aged 55-70 years with Graves' ophthalmopathy. Material: blood. The rearrangement joined TRBV3-1 to TRBJ2-7, and 8 junction bases match TRBD1. The sequenced DNA: TGTGCCAGCAGCCGGACAGGGAACGAGCAGTACTTC. Its protein product is CASSRTGNEQYF.